The clone carrying this T cell receptor beta chain occurred once. TCRdb used MiXCR to reprocess the RACE reads, holding one entry per CDR3 protein. The sample lists about 80,000 distinct CDR3 sequences, about 9.9% occurring once. These data come from a study of human T cells and chemical hapten exposure. Time point specified: patch test 2, 6 weeks after DPC sensitization. The treatment was: therapeutic diphenylcyclopropenone sensitization with weekly scalp DPC. The CDR3 consists of 17 residues. The V segment lost 0 bases and the J segment 0 bases; nucleotides outside the gene matches: 4. Germline CDR1 is LGHNA and CDR2 is YSLEER.

V usage is TRBV4-3 and J usage is TRBJ1-3, with 8 bases that match TRBD1. The clonotype comes from a man aged 18 to 29 with alopecia areata. Some clones in this sample may be carry-over from other donors' samples. Material: whole blood, obtained in connection with sensitization to the hapten diphenylcyclopropenone (DPC). The CDR3 protein is CASSQDWGQVSGNTIYF. In nucleotides, the CDR3 is TGCGCCAGCAGCCAAGATTGGGGACAGGTCTCTGGAAACACCATATATTTT.